This TCR beta chain was observed in a study of blood T cells in healthy people across ages. PCR was performed a second time for about 6 to 11 cycles using a sample-barcoded 5' primer and a J-beta primer mix. Every cDNA molecule bore a tag from a template-switch adaptor containing 12 random nucleotides. MiXCR, run by TCRdb on the 5' RACE reads, gives a single entry per CDR3 protein. The sample yields 650,000 to 1,000,000 distinct CDR3 sequences, about 36% seen once. Sample donors were healthy Caucasian individuals that came from Russia, aged roughly 6 to 95. Study-wide points: Age brought a roughly linear fall in TCR beta diversity measured per million T cells. Unsorted PBMC material precluded a definitive naive versus antigen-experienced comparison.

This clonotype was seen a few times. Its cognate antigen is unknown. The CDR3 has 12 residues. Germline assignment: CDR1 MNHNS and CDR2 SASEGT. Trimming cost V 2 bases and J 3 bases, with 5 bases left between them. The specimen was blood. This rearrangement joins TRBV6-1 to TRBJ2-7, with D unresolved. This TCR came from a man aged 18 to 30 in good health. Written as DNA, the CDR3 is TGTGCCAGCAGTGAACTTGTCTACGAGCAGTACTTC. Amino acid sequence: CASSELVYEQYF.